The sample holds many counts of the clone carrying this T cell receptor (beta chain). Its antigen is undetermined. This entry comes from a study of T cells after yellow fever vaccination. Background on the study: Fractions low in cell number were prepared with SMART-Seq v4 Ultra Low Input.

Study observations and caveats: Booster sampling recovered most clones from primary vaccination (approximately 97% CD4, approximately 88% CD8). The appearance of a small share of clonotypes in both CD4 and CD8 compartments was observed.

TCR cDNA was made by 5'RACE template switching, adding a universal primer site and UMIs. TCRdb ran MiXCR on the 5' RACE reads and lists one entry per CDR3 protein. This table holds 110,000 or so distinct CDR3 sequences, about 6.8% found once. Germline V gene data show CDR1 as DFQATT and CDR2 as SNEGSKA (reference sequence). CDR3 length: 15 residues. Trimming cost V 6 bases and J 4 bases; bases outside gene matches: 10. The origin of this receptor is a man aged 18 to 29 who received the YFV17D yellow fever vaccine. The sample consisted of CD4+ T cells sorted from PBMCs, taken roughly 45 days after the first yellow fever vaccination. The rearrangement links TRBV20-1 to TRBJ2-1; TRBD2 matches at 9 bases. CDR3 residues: CSAGERGAYYNEQFF. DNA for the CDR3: TGCAGTGCAGGGGAGCGGGGGGCGTATTACAATGAGCAGTTCTTC.